This T cell receptor beta chain was recorded in a study of CD8 T cells in Susac syndrome. Peripheral blood CD8+ and CD4+ T cells were profiled by TCR beta sequencing. The RNA, roughly 0.45 to 1 ug, was put through reverse transcription using random hexamers. TCRdb reprocessed the immunoSEQ multiplex PCR reads via MiXCR and lists one record per CDR3 protein. The repertoire holds some 120,000 distinct CDR3 sequences, with roughly 90% as singletons. This clonotype was seen just once. Germline values: CDR1 LGHDT, CDR2 YNNKEL (reference sequence). Deletions cut 8 bases from V and 5 bases from J, with 18 bases between. This CDR3 region has 15 residues.

The sequence came from a human donor in good health. Material for sequencing was CD8+ T cells from PBMCs. This chain links TRBV3-1 with TRBJ2-2; D is perhaps TRBD2 (6 bases). CDR3 sequence: CASSNRRATTGELFF. Here the CDR3 DNA reads TGTGCCAGCTCGAACCGGAGGGCCACAACCGGGGAGCTGTTTTTT.